Reported below is one T cell receptor (beta chain). Its antigen is not identified. Produced via immunoSEQ multiplex PCR; TCRdb's table is partial and in-frame only. The repertoire consists of roughly 29,000 clones, with roughly 90% occurring once and the leading ten covering 45% to 50%. This specimen comes from a study of lymphopenia after photon versus proton radiotherapy. Study-level results: Post-nadir diversity loss with photons came from oligoclonal expansion, particularly CD8+ Temra cells. Only patients who died were analyzed for survival; proton advantage is unproven. Photon-treated patients lost naive T cells and TCR diversity; proton-treated stayed stable.

Trimming pared 3 bases from V and 5 bases from J, leaving 14 bases between. The CDR3 contains 14 residues. Germline loops: CDR1 GTSNPN, CDR2 SVGIG (reference sequence). The chain couples TRBV30 to TRBJ1-5; D may be TRBD1 (5 bases). This receptor was identified in an older woman with cholangiocarcinoma. Some clones in this sample may be carry-over from other donors' samples. The sample was peripheral blood, taken from a patient treated with proton-based radiotherapy. The CDR3 spells CAWRKGQGYQPQHF. CDR3 DNA sequence: TGTGCCTGGAGAAAAGGGCAGGGCTATCAGCCCCAGCATTTT.